What follows are 2 T cell receptor beta chains derived from one specimen sequenced in a study of blood T cell repertoires in COVID-19. TCRdb's copy holds only in-frame clones and misses some; the assay was immunoSEQ multiplex PCR. The sample contains around 200,000 clones, 75% to 90% of which appear only once. The sample comprised PBMCs or T cells enriched from blood (not recorded which). All receptors derive from a man aged 30-40 years who had recovered from COVID-19.

The V gene is TRBV19, the J gene TRBJ1-2; D possibly corresponds to TRBD1 (6 bases). Trimming removed 6 bases from V and 2 bases from J, with 10 bases in between. The CDR3 sequence is 13 residues long. Germline assignment: CDR1 LNHDA and CDR2 SQIVND (reference sequence). The CDR3: CASSRQENYGYTF. As DNA, the CDR3 is TGTGCCAGTAGCAGACAGGAAAACTATGGCTACACCTTC. Combining the CDR3 with reference TRBV19 and TRBJ1-2 gives the whole variable domain DGGITQSPKYLFRKEGQNVTLSCEQNLNHDAMYWYRQDPGQGLRLIYYSQIVNDFQKGDIAEGYSVSREKKESFPLTVTSAQKNPTAFYLCASSRQENYGYTFGSGTRLTVV.

V is TRBV9 and J is TRBJ2-7, with 7 bases fitting TRBD1. J lost 2 bases, V lost 3 bases, and 5 bases had no gene match. The length of the CDR3 is 14 residues. Germline V gene lookup returns CDR1 SGDLS and CDR2 YYNGEE. CDR3 DNA sequence: TGTGCCAGCAGCGCGCCGGGACAGACCTACGAGCAGTACTTC. Protein sequence: CASSAPGQTYEQYF. The full variable domain, with the rest looked up from reference TRBV9 and TRBJ2-7, is DSGVTQTPKHLITATGQRVTLRCSPRSGDLSVYWYQQSLDQGLQFLIQYYNGEERAKGNILERFSAQQFPDLHSELNLSSLELGDSALYFCASSAPGQTYEQYFGPGTRLTVT.